One and the same sample provided the 10 T cell receptor beta chains below, sequenced in a study of graft-versus-host responses after intestinal transplantation. These receptors lack a known antigen. Assay used: immunoSEQ multiplex PCR; TCRdb lists only in-frame clones, some missing. Of some 87,000 clones listed, approximately 92% were seen once; the top ten hold around 1.1%. The specimen comprised unstimulated CD8+ T cells sorted from spleen or lymph node cells, sampled before transplant. All receptors come from a human donor who was the organ donor for an intestinal transplant.

This chain links TRBV15 with TRBJ2-3, with TRBD1 as a possible D gene (5 bases). The CDR3 totals 15 residues. V was shortened by 0 bases and J by 4 bases, with 11 bases between the two germline ends. Germline assignment: CDR1 LNHNV and CDR2 YYDKDF (reference sequence). CDR3 residues: CATSRDDRNPDTQYF. The CDR3 DNA sequence: TGTGCCACCAGCAGAGATGACAGAAACCCAGATACGCAGTATTTT.

This chain uses TRBV29-1 with TRBJ1-2; weak D call: TRBD1 (5 bases). CDR3 length: 14 residues. V was shortened by 8 bases and J by 2 bases, with 18 bases between the two germline ends. Germline CDR1 SQVTM, CDR2 ANQGSEA. CDR3 amino acids: CSFIPREGNYGYTF. The CDR3, as DNA: TGCAGCTTCATCCCCCGGGAGGGGAACTATGGCTACACCTTC.

This clone appeared once. The V and J genes are TRBV5-8 and TRBJ2-1; 7 bases align to TRBD2. Trimming cost V 5 bases and J 4 bases; bases outside gene matches: 9. The CDR3 runs to 15 residues. Germline CDR1 reads SGHTS; CDR2 reads YDEGEE. Here the CDR3 DNA reads TGTGCCAGCAGTTTTTCGGCTAGCGGATACAATGAGCAGTTCTTC. Protein: CASSFSASGYNEQFF.

In this sample, this clone turned up once. V and J are TRBV7-9 and TRBJ2-7, with 7 bases aligning to TRBD1. V gave up 5 bases and J gave up 2 bases; unmatched junction bases: 9. The CDR3 contains 15 residues. CDR1 SEHNR and CDR2 FQNEAQ come from the germline V gene (reference sequence). The CDR3: CASSPFIQGAYEQYF. The CDR3 nucleotides are TGTGCCAGCAGCCCTTTTATCCAGGGGGCCTACGAGCAGTACTTC. Full variable domain (rest looked up from reference TRBV7-9 and TRBJ2-7): DTGVSQNPRHKITKRGQNVTFRCDPISEHNRLYWYRQTLGQGPEFLTYFQNEAQLEKSRLLSDRFSAERPKGSFSTLEIQRTEQGDSAMYLCASSPFIQGAYEQYFGPGTRLTVT.

The chain couples TRBV14 to TRBJ2-1; TRBD2 matches at 9 bases. Germline V gene data show CDR1 as SGHDN and CDR2 as FVKESK. The V and J ends lost 0 bases and 9 bases, in that order; junction bases with no gene match: 12. The CDR3 sequence is 17 residues long. CDR3 sequence: CASSQDPWREGLGEQFF. DNA of the CDR3: TGTGCCAGCAGCCAAGATCCCTGGCGGGAGGGCCTTGGTGAGCAGTTCTTC. The complete variable domain, with remaining parts taken from reference TRBV14 and TRBJ2-1, reads EAGVTQFPSHSVIEKGQTVTLRCDPISGHDNLYWYRRVMGKEIKFLLHFVKESKQDESGMPNNRFLAERTGGTYSTLKVQPAELEDSGVYFCASSQDPWREGLGEQFFGPGTRLTVL.

V usage is TRBV2 and J usage is TRBJ2-5; the match to TRBD2 covers 9 bases. The CDR3 runs 13 residues. Trimming at V came to 6 bases and at J to 2 bases, leaving 1 base not matched to a gene. CDR1 is SNHLY and CDR2 is FYNNEI in the germline V gene. The CDR3 coding sequence is TGTGCCAGCAGGGCGGGGGGGCAAGAGACCCAGTACTTC. It codes for CASRAGGQETQYF.

A few counts support this clone. The chain recombines TRBV4-2 with TRBJ1-3; D is undetermined. In germline, CDR1 is LGHNA, CDR2 YNFKEQ. This CDR3 contains 15 residues. V lost 1 base and J 4 bases, leaving 11 bases between the germline ends. The CDR3 loop is CASSQAPPKGNTIYF. The CDR3 nucleotides are TGTGCCAGCAGCCAAGCCCCACCTAAGGGAAACACCATATATTTT.

The gene calls are TRBV4-1 and TRBJ2-7; 8 bases are a match to TRBD2. CDR3 length: 16 amino acids. The V and J ends lost 6 bases and 5 bases, in that order; junction bases with no gene match: 15. Germline-derived CDR1 and CDR2 are MGHRA and YSYEKL. The CDR3, as DNA: TGCGCCAGCAGTTGGTCGCCGGGACTAGTGGTCCACGAGCAGTACTTC. Residues: CASSWSPGLVVHEQYF.

This sequence joins TRBV7-6 and TRBJ2-3; possible D gene TRBD2, 5 bases. Germline CDR1 reads SGHVS; CDR2 reads FNYEAQ. This CDR3 has 15 amino acids. Trimming removed 2 bases from V and 2 bases from J, with 11 bases in between. CDR3 protein: CASSLYPGSTDTQYF. As DNA, the CDR3 is TGTGCCAGCAGCTTATATCCGGGGTCCACAGATACGCAGTATTTT.

The J gene is TRBJ2-5, the V gene TRBV29-1, with 8 bases matching TRBD1. The CDR3 has 16 residues. Germline CDR1 SQVTM, CDR2 ANQGSEA. The V segment lost 7 bases and the J segment 5 bases; nucleotides outside the gene matches: 18. The CDR3 sequence is CSADRAGSAEWETQYF. The CDR3 DNA reads as TGCAGCGCGGACAGGGCCGGCTCTGCTGAATGGGAGACCCAGTACTTC. Full variable domain (rest looked up from reference TRBV29-1 and TRBJ2-5): SAVISQKPSRDICQRGTSLTIQCQVDSQVTMMFWYRQQPGQSLTLIATANQGSEATYESGFVIDKFPISRPNLTFSTLTVSNMSPEDSSIYLCSADRAGSAEWETQYFGPGTRLLVL.